The 32 T cell receptor beta chains in this list originate from one sample, sequenced in a study of OX40 agonist ivuxolimab in advanced cancers. Libraries came from the immunoSEQ multiplex PCR assay. Sourced from immuneACCESS, this table was stored by TCRdb with only in-frame sequences that have V and J called. A share of the clones is absent; for the studies checked, an unresolved V gene accounts for under half, and the remainder has no known explanation. The sample table shows tens of thousands of clones, and around 80% are seen once. About 16% of the sample belongs to the ten largest clones. The sample here was CD4+ or CD8+ T cells sorted from blood, taken in a trial of the OX40 agonist ivuxolimab. These receptor sequences come from an adult with an advanced solid tumor such as melanoma, head and neck, liver or kidney cancer.

J is TRBJ2-7 and V is TRBV10-1; TRBD1 matches 7 bases. V lost 6 bases to trimming and J lost 6 bases; unmatched junction nucleotides: 8. Germline V gene sequence: CDR1 WNHNN, CDR2 SYGVQD (reference sequence). This CDR3 is 13 amino acids long. The CDR3: CASRSAAGGEQYF. Written as DNA, the CDR3 is TGCGCCAGCAGAAGCGCAGCAGGGGGCGAGCAGTACTTC.

The chain joins TRBV29-1 to TRBJ1-1; D is ambiguous. CDR3 length equals 12 residues. Germline lookup yields CDR1 SQVTM and CDR2 ANQGSEA. V shed 7 bases and J shed 1 base, with 10 bases lying between them. The CDR3: CSARNTNTEAFF. For the CDR3, the DNA is TGCAGCGCCCGTAACACGAACACTGAAGCTTTCTTT.

J is TRBJ1-1 and V is TRBV5-4, with D perhaps matching TRBD1 (6 bases). From germline, CDR1 is SGHNT and CDR2 YYREEE (reference sequence). There are 15 residues in the CDR3. V gave up 1 base and J gave up 4 bases, with 14 bases separating them. The CDR3 region is CASSLSGAGVTEAFF. The CDR3 DNA sequence: TGTGCCAGCAGCTTGTCAGGGGCTGGAGTCACTGAAGCTTTCTTT.

This clone was detected once. The CDR3 sequence: CATSRSDRDTYEQYF. The CDR3 bases are TGTGCCACCAGCAGGTCGGACAGGGACACCTACGAGCAGTACTTC. The chain uses TRBV15 and TRBJ2-7; 8 positions agree with TRBD1. J was trimmed by 2 bases and V by 3 bases; bases with no gene match: 6. This CDR3 spans 15 amino acids. Germline V lookup: CDR1 LNHNV, CDR2 YYDKDF (reference sequence).

The V and J genes are TRBV4-1 and TRBJ2-1; no clear D. The CDR3 runs 11 residues. Germline V lookup: CDR1 MGHRA, CDR2 YSYEKL. V lost 2 bases and J lost 4, with 0 bases in between. Here the CDR3 DNA reads TGCGCCAGCAGCCAATACAATGAGCAGTTCTTC. Translation gives CASSQYNEQFF.

The V gene is TRBV21-1, the J gene TRBJ1-1. TRBV21-1 is annotated as a pseudogene. The CDR3 covers 11 residues. As DNA, the CDR3 is TGTGCCAGCAGCAAGAGGTTCACAGCTTTCTTT. Protein product: CASSKRFTAFF.

This chain links TRBV6-5 with TRBJ2-5; D is uncertain. Per the germline V gene, CDR1 is MNHEY and CDR2 is SVGAGI. V was trimmed by 10 bases and J by 11 bases, leaving 14 bases between them. The length of the CDR3 is 10 residues. The CDR3 protein is CATYLVEQYF. As DNA, the CDR3 is TGTGCCACCTACCTTGTGGAGCAGTACTTC.

The rearrangement uses TRBV9 and TRBJ2-5; 10 nucleotides match TRBD1. The CDR3 has 15 amino acids. The junction had 5 bases not matched to a gene; V was cut back by 5 bases and J by 1 base. Germline V CDR1 and CDR2: SGDLS, YYNGEE. In DNA, the CDR3 is TGTGCCAGCAGAGCGGGACAGGGGTTCCAAGAGACCCAGTACTTC. This codes for CASRAGQGFQETQYF.

The chain is built from TRBV19 and TRBJ1-4; possible D gene TRBD1, 6 bases. Germline-derived CDR1 and CDR2 are LNHDA and SQIVND (reference sequence). Trimming pared 5 bases from V and 5 bases from J, leaving 15 bases between. CDR3 size: 15 residues. CDR3: CASSAGQLGNEKLFF. In nucleotides, the CDR3 is TGTGCCAGTAGTGCCGGACAGTTGGGGAATGAAAAACTGTTTTTT.

The V gene is TRBV7-9, the J gene TRBJ2-3; no definite D call. The ends were cut back, 1 base at V and 2 bases at J, with 13 bases in the middle. Germline assignment: CDR1 SEHNR and CDR2 FQNEAQ (reference sequence). The CDR3 consists of 16 residues. CDR3 in DNA: TGTGCCAGCAGCTTAGTTCCGACCACACACACAGATACGCAGTATTTT. As protein: CASSLVPTTHTDTQYF. Based on the CDR3 plus reference TRBV7-9 and TRBJ2-3, the full variable domain is DTGVSQNPRHKITKRGQNVTFRCDPISEHNRLYWYRQTLGQGPEFLTYFQNEAQLEKSRLLSDRFSAERPKGSFSTLEIQRTEQGDSAMYLCASSLVPTTHTDTQYFGPGTRLTVL.

The table lists this clone with a few counts. V is TRBV27 and J is TRBJ2-2; the match to TRBD1 covers 8 bases. Germline CDR1 is MNHEY and CDR2 is SMNVEV (reference sequence). CDR3 size: 16 residues. J lost 6 bases, V lost 5 bases, and 11 bases had no gene match. This CDR3 is CASSPRQGKGAGELFF. Here the CDR3 DNA reads TGTGCCAGCAGTCCAAGACAGGGGAAGGGCGCCGGGGAGCTGTTTTTT.

The rearrangement links TRBV21-1 to TRBJ1-2; the table's D call TRBD1 went unverified against the DNA. TRBV21-1 is tagged as a pseudogene. The CDR3 is 15 residues long. As DNA, the CDR3 is TGTGCCAGCAGCAAAAAGGACAGGGGAAACTATGGCTACACCTTC. This translates into CASSKKDRGNYGYTF.

This chain uses TRBV25-1 with TRBJ2-3, with D unclear. The germline V gene encodes CDR1 MGHDK and CDR2 SYGVNS. The CDR3 totals 11 residues. V gave up 1 base and J gave up 8 bases, with 4 bases separating them. The CDR3 region is CASSELSTQYF. CDR3 nucleotide sequence: TGTGCCAGCAGTGAATTAAGTACGCAGTATTTT.

This clone was observed a handful of times. The CDR3 spells CASSSLQAANYGYTF. The CDR3 DNA reads TGTGCCAGCAGTTCTCTTCAGGCAGCTAACTATGGCTACACCTTC. The rearrangement links TRBV28 to TRBJ1-2; D remains unclear. Germline V CDR1 and CDR2: MDHEN, SYDVKM. Trimming removed 4 bases at V and 0 bases at J, with 12 bases between. The CDR3 extends over 15 amino acids.

The J gene is TRBJ2-4, the V gene TRBV30; D is uncertain. The CDR3 length is 13 residues. Germline V CDR1 and CDR2: GTSNPN, SVGIG (reference sequence). V was clipped by 3 bases and J by 8 bases, with 14 bases between them. CDR3 in DNA: TGTGCCTGGAGCGTAGGAGTGTGGGACATTCAGTACTTC. It yields the protein CAWSVGVWDIQYF.

The rearrangement uses TRBV6-5 and TRBJ1-2; the D gene is possibly TRBD1 (6 bases). From germline, CDR1 is MNHEY and CDR2 SVGAGI. The CDR3 sequence is 12 residues long. V dropped 6 bases and J dropped 6 bases, with 11 bases sitting between them. The CDR3 spells CASRNSGDGYTF. In nucleotides, the CDR3 is TGTGCCAGCAGGAACTCAGGGGATGGCTACACCTTC.

The chain couples TRBV11-2 to TRBJ2-2, with D possibly being TRBD1 (6 bases). V lost 8 bases and J lost 5, with 15 bases in between. The CDR3 runs 14 residues. Germline V gene lookup returns CDR1 SGHAT and CDR2 FQNNGV. For the CDR3, the DNA is TGTGCCAGCCTCACAGGGAGTAGGACCGGGGAGCTGTTTTTT. Protein product: CASLTGSRTGELFF.

The rearrangement links TRBV2 to TRBJ2-1, with 8 bases fitting TRBD1. The junction had 4 bases not matched to a gene; V was cut back by 5 bases and J by 4 bases. Germline V gene lookup returns CDR1 SNHLY and CDR2 FYNNEI. CDR3 length: 14 amino acids. The DNA of the CDR3 is TGTGCCAGCAGTTGGACAGGGAGGTACAATGAGCAGTTCTTC. It codes for CASSWTGRYNEQFF.

The gene calls are TRBV6-5 and TRBJ2-2, with D maybe TRBD1 (6 bases). Trimming took off 2 bases at V and 7 bases at J, with 11 bases between the two ends. The CDR3 contains 14 residues. CDR1 MNHEY and CDR2 SVGAGI come from the germline V gene. This CDR3 is CASSYVRGGGELFF. The CDR3, as DNA: TGTGCCAGCAGTTACGTCAGGGGCGGCGGGGAGCTGTTTTTT.

The V call is TRBV11-2, the J call TRBJ2-7; TRBD2 matches 7 bases. The CDR3 is 14 amino acids. V shed 1 base and J 6 bases; nucleotides not matched to a gene: 6. Germline V gene data show CDR1 as SGHAT and CDR2 as FQNNGV. In DNA, the CDR3 is TGTGCCAGCAGCTTAGTGGGGGGGGTATCCGAGCAGTACTTC. It yields the protein CASSLVGGVSEQYF.

The V and J genes are TRBV5-1 and TRBJ2-5; 12 positions agree with TRBD2. The J call may be mistaken, given a closer DNA end match to TRBJ2-7. CDR1 is SGHRS, CDR2 YFSETQ, per germline. This CDR3 has 18 amino acids. The CDR3 DNA reads TGCGCCAGCAGCCCGGGAGCTAGCGGGGGGGCGTTAGCCGACGAGCAGTACTTC. Residues: CASSPGASGGALADEQYF.

A few counts support this clone. The chain carries TRBV28 and TRBJ2-7; D is perhaps TRBD1 (5 bases). There are 13 residues in the CDR3. Per the germline V gene, CDR1 is MDHEN and CDR2 is SYDVKM. Trimming left V 8 bases short and J 0 bases short, with 11 bases between. The CDR3 DNA is TGTGCCAGCGGCCGACAGAGCTCCTACGAGCAGTACTTC. This translates into CASGRQSSYEQYF.

The genes are TRBV5-1 and TRBJ1-1, with D perhaps TRBD1 (5 bases). The V gene's germline CDR1 is SGHRS and CDR2 YFSETQ. This CDR3 is built from 14 residues. V shed 0 bases and J shed 3 bases, with 9 bases lying between them. The CDR3 loop is CASSLDGGDTEAFF. CDR3 coding DNA: TGCGCCAGCAGCTTGGATGGGGGGGACACTGAAGCTTTCTTT.

The chain joins TRBV5-6 to TRBJ1-6; D gene uncertain. V was clipped by 0 bases and J by 7 bases, with 11 bases between them. Germline-derived CDR1 and CDR2 are SGHDT and YYEEEE. CDR3 length equals 15 residues. DNA of the CDR3: TGTGCCAGCAGCTTGGGGGTGCTGCTGAATTCACCCCTCCACTTT. Its protein product is CASSLGVLLNSPLHF.

The chain uses TRBV4-1 and TRBJ2-7; 7 bases align to TRBD1. V lost 5 bases to trimming and J lost 0 bases; unmatched junction nucleotides: 7. Germline assignment: CDR1 MGHRA and CDR2 YSYEKL. This CDR3 region has 15 residues. The CDR3 spells CASSSPGQSSYEQYF. In nucleotides, the CDR3 is TGCGCCAGCAGCTCACCGGGACAGAGCTCCTACGAGCAGTACTTC.

Notes on this clone: The junction departs from the called germline gene at one end, perhaps through a read error. CDR3 residues: CASRPQNGGNQPQHF. The CDR3 DNA is TGTGCCAGCAGACCCCAGAACGGGGGCAATCAGCCCCAGCACTTT. This rearrangement joins TRBV6-5 to TRBJ1-5; maybe TRBD1 (6 bases). The CDR3 runs 15 residues. Germline CDR1 reads MNHEY; CDR2 reads SVGAGI.

This sequence joins TRBV2 and TRBJ1-1; TRBD1 agrees at 9 bases. The CDR3 loop spans 16 amino acids. CDR1 is SNHLY, CDR2 FYNNEI, per germline. The trim removed 5 bases at V and 3 bases at J, leaving 10 bases unmatched. This CDR3 is CASSQSGTGIHTEAFF. In nucleotides, the CDR3 is TGTGCCAGCAGTCAATCCGGGACAGGGATACACACTGAAGCTTTCTTT.

J is TRBJ1-2 and V is TRBV29-1; TRBD1 matches 8 bases. The V gene end was trimmed by 8 bases and the J gene end by 5 bases; junction bases not matched to a gene: 13. CDR1 is SQVTM, CDR2 ANQGSEA, per germline. This CDR3 has 14 residues. The DNA of the CDR3 is TGCAGCACTCGCCCCCGGGACAGGCGTTATGGCTACACCTTC. It codes for CSTRPRDRRYGYTF.

The chain combines TRBV29-1 with TRBJ2-7; 7 nucleotides match TRBD1. After removal of 4 bases from V and 4 bases from J, the junction contained 4 bases not matched to a gene. CDR1 and CDR2 from the germline V gene are SQVTM and ANQGSEA. The CDR3 is 12 residues long. The CDR3 here is CSVVGQLYEQYF. Written as DNA, the CDR3 is TGCAGCGTTGTGGGACAGCTATACGAGCAGTACTTC.

This chain links TRBV14 with TRBJ2-7, with D possibly matching TRBD1 (5 bases). Between the trimmed V and J ends, which lost 4 bases and 7 bases, there was a span of 8 bases. CDR1 SGHDN and CDR2 FVKESK come from the germline V gene. This CDR3 contains 11 residues. CDR3 amino acids: CASSRQTEQYF. The CDR3 nucleotides are TGTGCCAGCAGCCGACAGACTGAGCAGTACTTC.

As to this clone: Other DNA sequences of this sample code for an identical CDR3. This chain connects TRBV9 to TRBJ2-2, with 11 bases identical to TRBD2. The CDR3 runs 18 residues. The trim removed 1 base at V and 0 bases at J, leaving 5 bases unmatched. In germline, CDR1 is SGDLS, CDR2 YYNGEE. The CDR3 spells CASSVMSSGGPNTGELFF. CDR3 in DNA: TGTGCCAGCAGCGTAATGTCTAGCGGGGGGCCGAACACCGGGGAGCTGTTTTTT.

The rearrangement uses TRBV5-1 and TRBJ1-1, with D hard to call. Germline loops: CDR1 SGHRS, CDR2 YFSETQ. V lost 4 bases, J lost 8 bases, and 18 bases lay in between. The CDR3 has 14 residues. CDR3 in DNA: TGCGCCAGCAGCATAACCCGGGCGGCTGTCGAAGCTTTCTTT. It yields the protein CASSITRAAVEAFF.